Each of the 31 T cell receptor beta chains below was sequenced from the same sample in a study of CD8+ T cells in alopecia areata. Investigators isolated RNA and reverse transcribed it into cDNA to act as the sequencing template. Clones were sequenced by immunoSEQ multiplex PCR, and TCRdb holds only the in-frame ones, with some missing. The sample consists of under 65,000 clones, roughly 40% of them appearing once. Material: NKG2D-low CD8+ T cells sorted from blood. The source of these receptors is a human donor with alopecia areata.

J is TRBJ1-2 and V is TRBV5-6; the D gene is possibly TRBD1 (5 bases). Trimming took 2 bases from V and 7 from J, leaving 12 bases between them. Looked up from germline, CDR1 is SGHDT and CDR2 is YYEEEE. CDR3 length: 13 amino acids. DNA of the CDR3: TGTGCCAGCAGCTTAGACCCTCAGGGTGGCTACACCTTC. As protein: CASSLDPQGGYTF.

The V gene is TRBV29-1, the J gene TRBJ2-3; D not certain. Trimming took 6 bases from V and 6 from J, leaving 25 bases between them. This CDR3 region has 16 residues. Germline CDR1 reads SQVTM; CDR2 reads ANQGSEA. For the CDR3, the DNA is TGCAGCGTGCCGGTGCTCTACCCCTCGATGGGGGATACGCAGTATTTT. This codes for CSVPVLYPSMGDTQYF.

The V gene is TRBV14, the J gene TRBJ2-7; D is undetermined. Germline CDR1 and CDR2: SGHDN and FVKESK. CDR3 length: 14 amino acids. V lost 0 bases and J lost 0, with 6 bases in between. The CDR3 bases are TGTGCCAGCAGCCAAGAGTTCAGCTCCTACGAGCAGTACTTC. This gives the protein CASSQEFSSYEQYF.

The V call is TRBV10-3, the J call TRBJ2-2, with 11 positions matching TRBD2. From germline, CDR1 is ENHRY and CDR2 SYGVKD. The length of the CDR3 is 16 residues. J was trimmed by 3 bases and V by 3 bases; bases with no gene match: 3. CDR3 sequence: CAISDSGRADTGELFF. The CDR3 DNA reads TGTGCCATCAGTGATAGCGGGAGGGCCGACACCGGGGAGCTGTTTTTT.

This clone was picked up one time. V is TRBV30 and J is TRBJ1-1, with TRBD1 identical over 9 bases. V lost 5 bases to trimming and J lost 0 bases; unmatched junction nucleotides: 1. CDR1 is GTSNPN and CDR2 is SVGIG in the germline V gene (reference sequence). The CDR3 is made up of 13 amino acids. The CDR3 DNA reads as TGTGCCTGGGGACAGGGGCTGAACACTGAAGCTTTCTTT. This codes for CAWGQGLNTEAFF.

V usage is TRBV4-3 and J usage is TRBJ2-2; 10 bases map to TRBD2. The germline gives CDR1 LGHNA, CDR2 YSLEER. The V segment lost 5 bases and the J segment 0 bases; nucleotides outside the gene matches: 6. The CDR3 sequence is 17 residues long. CDR3 protein: CASSTLAGRTNTGELFF. The CDR3 bases are TGCGCCAGCAGCACACTAGCGGGGCGGACGAACACCGGGGAGCTGTTTTTT.

The chain couples TRBV27 to TRBJ2-3, with TRBD2 matching 7 bases. The CDR3 spans 14 residues. The V segment lost 6 bases and the J segment 2 bases; nucleotides outside the gene matches: 5. CDR1 and CDR2 from the germline V gene are MNHEY and SMNVEV (reference sequence). DNA of the CDR3: TGTGCCAGCAGCTCGGGGGGATTCACAGATACGCAGTATTTT. Translating gives CASSSGGFTDTQYF.

The chain has TRBV7-9 and TRBJ2-1, with D hard to call. Trimming pared 2 bases from V and 9 bases from J, leaving 5 bases between. This CDR3 spans 11 amino acids. CDR1 is SEHNR, CDR2 FQNEAQ, per germline (reference sequence). Here the CDR3 reads CASSLLLEQFF. CDR3 bases: TGTGCCAGCAGCTTACTCCTTGAGCAGTTCTTC.

This clone has just a few counts. The chain recombines TRBV21-1 with TRBJ2-5; the table gives TRBD2 as D, unverified against the DNA. TRBV21-1 is labeled a pseudogene. This CDR3 is 18 amino acids long. The CDR3: CASSKRRGTSGRQETQYF. Written as DNA, the CDR3 is TGTGCCAGCAGCAAACGTAGGGGGACTAGCGGGAGGCAAGAGACCCAGTACTTC.

The chain links TRBV29-1 to TRBJ1-1; 7 bases align to TRBD1. The CDR3 consists of 14 residues. Germline-derived CDR1 and CDR2 are SQVTM and ANQGSEA. Losses at the gene ends were 0 bases for V and 6 bases for J; bases not matched to a gene: 7. This CDR3 is CSVEEMTGRAEAFF. The CDR3 region has the DNA TGCAGCGTTGAAGAAATGACAGGGAGAGCTGAAGCTTTCTTT.

V and J are TRBV9 and TRBJ2-7; 10 bases are shared with TRBD1. From germline, CDR1 is SGDLS and CDR2 YYNGEE. CDR3 length: 14 amino acids. After removal of 3 bases from V and 5 bases from J, the junction contained 5 bases not matched to a gene. In nucleotides, the CDR3 is TGTGCCAGCAGCGCGACAGGGGGCTGGAACGAGCAGTACTTC. As protein: CASSATGGWNEQYF.

The chain is built from TRBV5-1 and TRBJ2-7; perhaps TRBD1 as D (5 bases). The CDR3 has 12 amino acids. Per germline, CDR1 SGHRS and CDR2 YFSETQ. V was pared by 4 bases and J by 7 bases, with 12 bases between. The CDR3 coding sequence is TGCGCCAGCAGCCCCGACAGTTTGGAGCAGTACTTC. Its protein is CASSPDSLEQYF.

The gene calls are TRBV7-2 and TRBJ1-1; D call uncertain. CDR1 is SGHTA and CDR2 is FQGNSA in the germline V gene. V was trimmed by 4 bases and J by 1 base, leaving 7 bases between them. This CDR3 has 13 amino acids. The CDR3 nucleotides read TGTGCCAGCAGCTACACGGCGAACACTGAAGCTTTCTTT. This translates into CASSYTANTEAFF.

This clone was counted many times. The chain is built from TRBV10-3 and TRBJ2-7; 10 bases fit TRBD1. Trimming took 5 bases from V and 4 from J; bases not matched to a gene: 5. CDR3 length: 14 amino acids. The germline gives CDR1 ENHRY, CDR2 SYGVKD. CDR3 region: CAISSPGQGYEQYF. The CDR3 nucleotides are TGTGCCATCAGTTCCCCGGGACAGGGGTACGAGCAGTACTTC.

The chain combines TRBV9 with TRBJ2-7; a weak D match, TRBD1 (5 bases). Looked up from germline, CDR1 is SGDLS and CDR2 is YYNGEE. The CDR3 is 13 amino acids. The V and J ends lost 0 bases and 5 bases respectively, with 9 bases between them. The CDR3, as DNA: TGTGCCAGCAGCGTAGAAGGGGAAAACGAGCAGTACTTC. Its translation is CASSVEGENEQYF.

CDR3 sequence reads: CASSEDRGFSPLHF. CDR3 sequence (DNA): TGTGCCAGCAGCGAGGACAGGGGCTTCTCACCCCTCCACTTT. The chain has TRBV9 and TRBJ1-6; TRBD1 aligns across 9 bases. Germline V gene lookup returns CDR1 SGDLS and CDR2 YYNGEE. With V trimmed by 3 bases and J by 10 bases, 5 bases remained unmatched. This CDR3 has 14 residues.

The chain uses TRBV27 and TRBJ1-1; D gene ambiguous. The germline gives CDR1 MNHEY, CDR2 SMNVEV (reference sequence). V was cut by 5 bases and J by 1 base, with 11 bases left in between. The CDR3 has 14 residues. This CDR3 is CASSAPAGNTEAFF. Written as DNA, the CDR3 is TGTGCCAGCAGTGCCCCCGCCGGGAACACTGAAGCTTTCTTT.

This clone appeared a few times. The genes are TRBV2 and TRBJ2-7, with 7 bases matching TRBD1. V was clipped by 7 bases and J by 0 bases; unmatched bases: 6. In germline, CDR1 is SNHLY, CDR2 FYNNEI. CDR3 length equals 14 residues. This chain's CDR3 is CASIGTVTSYEQYF. CDR3 bases: TGTGCCAGCATAGGGACAGTCACCTCCTACGAGCAGTACTTC. Full variable domain (outside the CDR3, taken from reference TRBV2 and TRBJ2-7): EPEVTQTPSHQVTQMGQEVILRCVPISNHLYFYWYRQILGQKVEFLVSFYNNEISEKSEIFDDQFSVERPDGSNFTLKIRSTKLEDSAMYFCASIGTVTSYEQYFGPGTRLTVT.

This rearrangement joins TRBV7-8 to TRBJ2-3; 8 positions agree with TRBD2. The CDR3 has 16 amino acids. Germline lookup yields CDR1 SGHVS and CDR2 FQNEAQ. J lost 2 bases, V lost 5 bases, and 9 bases had no gene match. For the CDR3, the DNA is TGTGCCAGCAGCGAACAGATAGCGGGGAACACAGATACGCAGTATTTT. The encoded protein is CASSEQIAGNTDTQYF.

Written as DNA, the CDR3 is TGTGCCAGCAGCCTCAACACAGATACGCAGTATTTT. Its protein is CASSLNTDTQYF. The chain joins TRBV9 to TRBJ2-3; D unresolved. Trimming shortened V by 4 bases and J by 2 bases, and 5 bases separated the two germline ends. The CDR3 contains 12 residues. The germline CDR1 and CDR2 sequences are SGDLS and YYNGEE.

This clone was found a few times. The rearrangement joins TRBV12-5 to TRBJ1-2, with TRBD1 matching over 9 bases. CDR1 and CDR2 from the germline V gene are LGHNT and FRNRAP. V shed 5 bases and J 3 bases; nucleotides not matched to a gene: 10. There are 16 residues in the CDR3. CDR3 in amino acids: CASGNLEGQGYYGYTF. The CDR3 DNA is TGTGCTAGTGGTAACCTGGAGGGACAGGGATACTATGGCTACACCTTC.

V is TRBV9 and J is TRBJ2-7; no clear D gene. Trimming removed 4 bases from V and 2 bases from J, with 19 bases in between. CDR3 length: 16 residues. The germline V gene has CDR1 SGDLS and CDR2 YYNGEE. The CDR3 sequence: CASSPTPGRATYEQYF. CDR3 bases: TGTGCCAGCAGCCCTACTCCCGGACGGGCTACCTACGAGCAGTACTTC.

This rearrangement joins TRBV27 to TRBJ2-5; tentative D call: TRBD2 (6 bases). The CDR3 has 13 residues. The germline CDR1 and CDR2 sequences are MNHEY and SMNVEV (reference sequence). Trimming removed 7 bases from V and 1 base from J, with 10 bases in between. The CDR3 here is CASTPTSQETQYF. In DNA form, the CDR3 reads TGTGCCAGCACCCCGACTAGCCAAGAGACCCAGTACTTC.

This clone has a handful of counts. The V gene is TRBV29-1, the J gene TRBJ1-1, with a weak D call TRBD1 (5 bases). Per germline, CDR1 SQVTM and CDR2 ANQGSEA. The CDR3 contains 12 residues. V gave up 4 bases and J gave up 5 bases, with 11 bases separating them. The CDR3 reads CSVVWGVTEAFF. CDR3 in DNA: TGCAGCGTTGTCTGGGGGGTGACTGAAGCTTTCTTT. The whole variable domain, remainder taken from reference TRBV29-1 and TRBJ1-1, is SAVISQKPSRDICQRGTSLTIQCQVDSQVTMMFWYRQQPGQSLTLIATANQGSEATYESGFVIDKFPISRPNLTFSTLTVSNMSPEDSSIYLCSVVWGVTEAFFGQGTRLTVV.

CDR3 sequence: CASNRGKVNEQFF. In DNA form, the CDR3 reads TGTGCCAGCAACAGGGGTAAGGTCAATGAGCAGTTCTTC. This chain joins TRBV28 and TRBJ2-1; 7 bases fit TRBD1. Germline assignment: CDR1 MDHEN and CDR2 SYDVKM. J lost 6 bases, V lost 7 bases, and 6 bases had no gene match. CDR3 length: 13 residues.

This CDR3 reads CSAPWGAAEAFF. The CDR3 DNA reads as TGCAGCGCTCCTTGGGGGGCGGCTGAAGCTTTCTTT. This chain connects TRBV29-1 to TRBJ1-1; TRBD1 is a possible D gene (6 bases). CDR1 is SQVTM, CDR2 ANQGSEA, per germline. CDR3 size: 12 residues. Between the trimmed V and J ends, which lost 7 bases and 6 bases, there was a span of 15 bases.

The chain joins TRBV27 to TRBJ2-3; 9 nucleotides match TRBD1. V shed 2 bases, J shed 5 bases, and the junction held 5 bases outside the gene matches. Germline values: CDR1 MNHEY, CDR2 SMNVEV (reference sequence). The CDR3 contains 15 residues. The CDR3 loop reads CASSLRDRARDTQYF. CDR3 sequence (DNA): TGTGCCAGCAGTTTAAGGGACAGGGCAAGAGATACGCAGTATTTT.

The V call is TRBV7-3, the J call TRBJ2-1, with no clear D. The CDR3 spans 13 residues. Trimming stripped 3 bases from V and 5 bases from J, with 8 bases between. Germline CDR1 and CDR2: SGHTA and FQGTGA. CDR3 loop: CASSFMGDNEQFF. CDR3 bases: TGTGCCAGCAGCTTCATGGGTGACAATGAGCAGTTCTTC.

The chain employs TRBV7-7 and TRBJ2-3; D possibly corresponds to TRBD2 (5 bases). Germline lookup yields CDR1 SSHAT and CDR2 FNYEAQ (reference sequence). The CDR3 consists of 15 residues. Trimming took off 5 bases at V and 1 base at J, with 13 bases between the two ends. The CDR3 sequence: CASSPGVGGTDTQYF. Written as DNA, the CDR3 is TGTGCCAGCAGCCCCGGGGTTGGAGGCACAGATACGCAGTATTTT.

There are a few counts of this clone. The V and J genes are TRBV4-3 and TRBJ2-2; 11 bases match TRBD2. V gave up 0 bases and J gave up 3 bases; unmatched junction bases: 6. From germline, CDR1 is LGHNA and CDR2 YSLEER. The CDR3 is 18 amino acids. CDR3 sequence reads: CASSQDIAGGPYTGELFF. The CDR3 coding sequence is TGCGCCAGCAGCCAAGATATAGCGGGAGGGCCTTACACCGGGGAGCTGTTTTTT.

The chain uses TRBV29-1 and TRBJ2-5; unclear D gene. Germline V gene data show CDR1 as SQVTM and CDR2 as ANQGSEA. The CDR3 loop spans 13 amino acids. Between the trimmed V and J ends, which lost 3 bases and 1 base, there was a span of 9 bases. This CDR3 reads CSVEDGLQETQYF. CDR3 DNA: TGCAGCGTTGAGGACGGCCTCCAAGAGACCCAGTACTTC.